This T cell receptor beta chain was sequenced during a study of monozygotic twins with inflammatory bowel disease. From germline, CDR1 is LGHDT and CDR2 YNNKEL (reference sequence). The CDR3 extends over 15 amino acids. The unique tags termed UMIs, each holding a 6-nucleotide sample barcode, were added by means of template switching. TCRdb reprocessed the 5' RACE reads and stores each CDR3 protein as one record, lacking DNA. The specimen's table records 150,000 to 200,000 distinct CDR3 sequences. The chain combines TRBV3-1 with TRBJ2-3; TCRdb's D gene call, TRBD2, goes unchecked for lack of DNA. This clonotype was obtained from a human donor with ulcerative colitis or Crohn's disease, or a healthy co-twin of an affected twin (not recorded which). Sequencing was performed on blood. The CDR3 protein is CASSKRDFRTDTQYF.